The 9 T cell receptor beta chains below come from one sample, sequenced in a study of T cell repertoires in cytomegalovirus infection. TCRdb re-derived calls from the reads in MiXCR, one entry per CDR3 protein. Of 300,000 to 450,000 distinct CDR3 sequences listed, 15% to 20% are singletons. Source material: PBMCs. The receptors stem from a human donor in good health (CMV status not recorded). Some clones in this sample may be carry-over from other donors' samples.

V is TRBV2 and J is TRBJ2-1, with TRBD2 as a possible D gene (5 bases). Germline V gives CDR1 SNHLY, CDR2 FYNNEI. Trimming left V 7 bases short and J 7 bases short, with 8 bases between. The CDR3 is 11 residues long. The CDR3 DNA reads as TGTGCCAGCACCGGAGGAAATGAGCAGTTCTTC. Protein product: CASTGGNEQFF. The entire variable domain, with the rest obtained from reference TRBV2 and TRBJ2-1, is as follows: EPEVTQTPSHQVTQMGQEVILRCVPISNHLYFYWYRQILGQKVEFLVSFYNNEISEKSEIFDDQFSVERPDGSNFTLKIRSTKLEDSAMYFCASTGGNEQFFGPGTRLTVL.

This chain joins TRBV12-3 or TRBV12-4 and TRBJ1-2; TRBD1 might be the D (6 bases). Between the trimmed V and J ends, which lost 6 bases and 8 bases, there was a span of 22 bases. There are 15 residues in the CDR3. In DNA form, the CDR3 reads TGTGCCAGCAGACGCGCCCGGACAGCCCGAAAGGGCTACACCTTC. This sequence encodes CASRRARTARKGYTF.

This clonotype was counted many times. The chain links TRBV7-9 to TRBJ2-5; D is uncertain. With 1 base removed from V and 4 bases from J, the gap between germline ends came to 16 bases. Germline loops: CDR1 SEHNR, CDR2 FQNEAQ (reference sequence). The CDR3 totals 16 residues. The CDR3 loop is CASSLVASWGGETQYF. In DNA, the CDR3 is TGTGCCAGCAGCTTAGTCGCTTCGTGGGGTGGAGAGACCCAGTACTTC.

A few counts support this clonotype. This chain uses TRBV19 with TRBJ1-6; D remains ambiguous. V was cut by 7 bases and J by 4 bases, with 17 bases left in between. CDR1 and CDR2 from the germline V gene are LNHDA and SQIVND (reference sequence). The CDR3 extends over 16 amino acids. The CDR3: CASTARRSEYNSPLHF. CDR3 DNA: TGTGCCAGTACCGCAAGGCGTAGCGAATATAATTCACCCCTCCACTTT.

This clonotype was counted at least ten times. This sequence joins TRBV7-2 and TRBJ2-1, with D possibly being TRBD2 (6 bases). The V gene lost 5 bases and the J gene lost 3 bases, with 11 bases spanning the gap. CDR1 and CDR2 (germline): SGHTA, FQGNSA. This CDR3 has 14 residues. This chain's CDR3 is CASSTVGGYNEQFF. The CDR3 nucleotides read TGTGCCAGCAGCACCGTCGGGGGCTACAATGAGCAGTTCTTC.

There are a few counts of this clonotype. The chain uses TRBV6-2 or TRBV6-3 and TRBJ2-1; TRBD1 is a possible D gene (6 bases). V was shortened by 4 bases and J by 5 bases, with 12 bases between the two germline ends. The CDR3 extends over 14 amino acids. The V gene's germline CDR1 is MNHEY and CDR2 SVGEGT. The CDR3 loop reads CASSSSDRDNEQFF. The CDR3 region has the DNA TGTGCCAGCAGTTCCTCGGACAGAGACAATGAGCAGTTCTTC.

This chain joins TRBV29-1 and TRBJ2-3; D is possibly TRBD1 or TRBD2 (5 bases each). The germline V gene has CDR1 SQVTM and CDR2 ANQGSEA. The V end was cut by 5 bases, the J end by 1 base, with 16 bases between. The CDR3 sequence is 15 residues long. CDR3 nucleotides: TGCAGCGTTTCAGATACAGGACTCCGCACAGATACGCAGTATTTT. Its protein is CSVSDTGLRTDTQYF.

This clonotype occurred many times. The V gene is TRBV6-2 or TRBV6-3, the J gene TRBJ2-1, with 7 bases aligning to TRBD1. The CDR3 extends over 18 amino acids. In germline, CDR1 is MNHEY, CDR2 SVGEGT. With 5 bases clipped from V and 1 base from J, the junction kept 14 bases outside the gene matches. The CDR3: CASSPQSTGAVSYNEQFF. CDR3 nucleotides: TGTGCCAGCAGTCCGCAATCCACAGGGGCGGTATCCTACAATGAGCAGTTCTTC.

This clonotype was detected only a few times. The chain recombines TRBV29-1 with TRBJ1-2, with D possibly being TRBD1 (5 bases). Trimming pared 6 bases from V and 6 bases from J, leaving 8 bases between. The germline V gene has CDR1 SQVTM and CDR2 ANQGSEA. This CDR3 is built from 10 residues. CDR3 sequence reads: CSVAGNGYTF. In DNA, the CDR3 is TGCAGCGTAGCAGGGAATGGCTACACCTTC.